This T cell receptor beta chain emerged from a study of blood T cells in healthy people across ages. As regards this clonotype: Antigen specificity is unknown.

Findings of the study overall: In older individuals, TCR beta diversity per million T cells was lower, falling roughly linearly with age.

The second PCR ran about 6 to 11 cycles with a sample-barcoded 5' primer and J-beta primers. TCRdb passed the 5' RACE reads through MiXCR, listing each CDR3 protein once. The table has roughly 1.6 million distinct CDR3 sequences, about 31% seen once; the top ten hold around 10%. The germline V gene encodes CDR1 SNHLY and CDR2 FYNNEI. Germline trimming cut 4 bases from V and 6 bases from J; bases unmatched to any gene: 3. This CDR3 contains 14 residues. The receptor's source is a woman aged 25 to 45 in good health. This chain joins TRBV2 and TRBJ2-2; 9 positions match TRBD1. The sequenced sample consisted of blood. CDR3 loop: CASSGTGASGELFF. CDR3 in DNA: TGTGCCAGCAGTGGGACAGGGGCTTCCGGGGAGCTGTTTTTT.